This paragraph covers one TCR beta chain sequence. The data were obtained in a study of blood T cell repertoires in COVID-19. For the study at large: There were acute and convalescent COVID-19 samples, and they came from the United States, Italy and Spain. T cells, B-cell-depleted T cells, or PBMCs supplied cDNA or gDNA.

Original processing notes: Nucleated cell number was recorded as an estimate derived from reference gene primer amplification. The repertoire was sequenced with immunoSEQ multiplex PCR; TCRdb's copy has only in-frame clones and lacks some. V, J and clone size are taken as reported in that table, and D and trimming were inferred from the DNA itself. The table has roughly 260,000 clones, 88% seen once; the top ten hold 4%. From germline, CDR1 is MNHEY and CDR2 SVGAGI. The CDR3 contains 15 residues. The V and J ends lost 7 bases and 9 bases, in that order; junction bases with no gene match: 12. The V call is TRBV6-5, the J call TRBJ2-1; TRBD2 agrees at 10 bases. The origin of this receptor is a man in his sixties who had recovered from COVID-19. Sample: peripheral blood. The CDR3 nucleotides are TGTGCCAGCATGTCAAGCGGGGGGGCCAGTCTTGAGCAGTTCTTC. It specifies CASMSSGGASLEQFF.